These T cell receptor beta chains were read from a single sample in a study of a mutant IDH1 vaccine in newly diagnosed glioma. The table came from immunoSEQ multiplex PCR; TCRdb's copy has only in-frame clones and leaves some out. The data show 50,000 or so clones, approximately 78% seen once. The antigens of these receptors remain unknown. This sample comprised PBMCs, obtained from a glioma patient whose treatment included an IDH1 peptide vaccine. These receptor sequences come from a woman aged 40 to 49 with glioma. CDR3s include the opening cysteine and the closing phenylalanine or tryptophan. A D gene is named only where the DNA matches it firmly. Some rows mark clone size as missing; the rest say once, few, many or name a class of expanded clone.

J: TRBJ2-2; D: -; V: TRBV9; size: -; DNA: TGTGCCAGCAGCGTCCTACCTGACCGCACCGGGGAGCTGTTTTTT; CDR3: CASSVLPDRTGELFF
J: TRBJ2-3; D: -; V: TRBV19; size: -; DNA: TGTGCCAGTAGTCCAAAGGGACTCGCCCGGGGTACGCAGTATTTT; CDR3: CASSPKGLARGTQYF
J: TRBJ1-2; D: -; V: TRBV6-6; size: -; DNA: TGTGCCAGCAGTTACGGGGGAGGCGGCTACACCTTC; CDR3: CASSYGGGGYTF
J: TRBJ1-6; D: -; V: TRBV6-6; size: -; DNA: TGTGCCAGCGGTTGGGATTCACCCCTCCACTTT; CDR3: CASGWDSPLHF
J: TRBJ1-1; D: -; V: TRBV2; size: -; DNA: TGTGCCAGCAAACTGGACAGTGAAGCTTTCTTT; CDR3: CASKLDSEAFF
J: TRBJ2-5; D: TRBD1; V: TRBV23-1; size: -; DNA: TGCGCCAGCAGTCATTTGGGACAGCAAGAGACCCAGTACTTC; CDR3: CASSHLGQQETQYF
J: TRBJ1-1; D: -; V: TRBV5-1; size: -; DNA: TGCGCCAGCAGCGCCCCCCCGAACACTGAAGCTTTCTTT; CDR3: CASSAPPNTEAFF
J: TRBJ1-1; D: -; V: TRBV5-1; size: few; DNA: TGCGCCAGCAGCCTAACAGGGAAGGCAAACACTGAAGCTTTCTTT; CDR3: CASSLTGKANTEAFF
J: TRBJ1-1; D: -; V: TRBV5-6; size: -; DNA: TGTGCCAGCAGCTTGGGAACTGGAGGGTTCGTTGAAGCTTTCTTT; CDR3: CASSLGTGGFVEAFF
J: TRBJ2-7; D: TRBD2; V: TRBV19; size: -; DNA: TGTGCCACCGAGACTAGCGGGGGCCGATCCTACGAGCAGTACTTC; CDR3: CATETSGGRSYEQYF
J: TRBJ2-7; D: -; V: TRBV5-1; size: once; DNA: TGCGCCAGCAGCTTGGAGTCCAGAGCCTACGAGCAGTACTTC; CDR3: CASSLESRAYEQYF
J: TRBJ1-2; D: TRBD1; V: TRBV30; size: few; DNA: TGTGCCTGGAGTGTGTCTACCGGGACAGGGGATTATGGCTACACCTTC; CDR3: CAWSVSTGTGDYGYTF
J: TRBJ2-3; D: -; V: TRBV5-1; size: -; DNA: TGCGCCAGCAGTTTTTCCGGGGATACGCAGTATTTT; CDR3: CASSFSGDTQYF
J: TRBJ2-1; D: -; V: TRBV7-6; size: -; DNA: TGTGCCAGCAGCTTAAAACAGTACGGTGAGCAGTTCTTC; CDR3: CASSLKQYGEQFF
J: TRBJ1-2; D: -; V: TRBV6-1; size: -; DNA: TGTGCCAGCAGTGAAGAGCGGTGGTATGGCTACACCTTC; CDR3: CASSEERWYGYTF
J: TRBJ1-2; D: TRBD1; V: TRBV6-5; size: few; DNA: TGTGCCAGCAGGAGCCTCACCCAGGGGGGCTATGGCTACACCTTC; CDR3: CASRSLTQGGYGYTF
J: TRBJ1-6; D: TRBD1; V: TRBV2; size: once; DNA: TGTGCCACTTCGACAGGGGGTTATAATTCACCCCTCCACTTT; CDR3: CATSTGGYNSPLHF
J: TRBJ2-1; D: TRBD2; V: TRBV9; size: -; DNA: TGTGCCAGCAGCTCAACTAGCGGGGGCTTAAACAATGAGCAGTTCTTC; CDR3: CASSSTSGGLNNEQFF
J: TRBJ1-1; D: -; V: TRBV5-3; size: few; DNA: TGTGCCAGAAGCTGGGATACTGAAGCTTTCTTT; CDR3: CARSWDTEAFF
J: TRBJ2-7; D: TRBD2; V: TRBV18; size: -; DNA: TGTGCCAGCTCACCAACCGCGGGGGGGTCCTACGAGCAGTACTTC; CDR3: CASSPTAGGSYEQYF
J: TRBJ1-2; D: TRBD1; V: TRBV19; size: -; DNA: TGTGCCAGTAGTCCACAGGGGGCGCGTGGCTACACCTTC; CDR3: CASSPQGARGYTF
J: TRBJ1-2; D: -; V: TRBV2; size: -; DNA: TGTGCCAGCAGTGAAAGGGGGGGGTTGGGGTCCTATGGCTACACCTTC; CDR3: CASSERGGLGSYGYTF
J: TRBJ1-6; D: TRBD1; V: TRBV6-5; size: -; DNA: TGTGCCAGCAGTTACTCCACAGGGGCTTTGTCACCCCTCCACTTT; CDR3: CASSYSTGALSPLHF
J: TRBJ1-2; D: -; V: TRBV19; size: -; DNA: TGTGCCAGTAGTAGTTCAGGGGTTGTTCATGGCTACACCTTC; CDR3: CASSSSGVVHGYTF
J: TRBJ1-2; D: -; V: TRBV30; size: -; DNA: TGTGCCTGGAGTGTAAGGCAGAACTATGGCTACACCTTC; CDR3: CAWSVRQNYGYTF
J: TRBJ1-2; D: -; V: TRBV6-5; size: -; DNA: TGTGCCAGCCTGACCCTGGGTTCTGGCTACACCTTC; CDR3: CASLTLGSGYTF